This paragraph reports one TCR beta chain. The sample belongs to a study of PD-L1 blockade in urothelial cancer. Study background: Blood was analyzed 3 weeks (second dose) and 6 weeks after treatment start.

Every PCR received spiked-in synthetic TCR analog templates. This table comes from immunoSEQ multiplex PCR, and its TCRdb copy is limited to in-frame clones, with some not included. The sample lists roughly 49,000 clones; 87% were seen once. Trimming stripped 2 bases from V and 8 bases from J, with 15 bases between. This CDR3 region has 14 residues. CDR1 GTSNPN and CDR2 SVGIG come from the germline V gene (reference sequence). The TCR was taken from a man in his 60s with urothelial cancer. The rearrangement links TRBV30 to TRBJ1-4, with D maybe TRBD1 (5 bases). Here the sequenced sample was PBMCs, taken around atezolizumab (anti-PD-L1) treatment. The CDR3 region is CAWSIGQGFEKLFF. The CDR3 DNA reads as TGTGCCTGGAGTATTGGGCAGGGTTTCGAAAAACTGTTTTTT.